A single sample gave rise to the 11 T cell receptor beta chains below, sequenced in a study of T cells in Graves' hyperthyroidism and ophthalmopathy. There were TCR beta CDR3 regions amplified from RNA transcripts. First-round RT-PCR targeting the TCR CDR3 was performed with the HTBI primer set. MiXCR, applied by TCRdb to the multiplex PCR reads, yields one record per CDR3 protein. The sample yields 550,000 to 800,000 distinct CDR3 sequences, 15% to 20% seen once. The material sequenced was blood. The receptors shown here come from a man aged 45-60 years with Graves' hyperthyroidism.

This clonotype has at least ten counts. The V gene is TRBV7-2, the J gene TRBJ1-1; tentatively, D is TRBD1 (5 bases). CDR3 length: 15 residues. The V gene lost 1 base and the J gene lost 2 bases, with 11 bases spanning the gap. In germline, CDR1 is SGHTA, CDR2 FQGNSA. The CDR3 reads CASSLGGVANTEAFF. The CDR3 bases are TGTGCCAGCAGCTTAGGAGGGGTGGCTAACACTGAAGCTTTCTTT.

The table lists this clonotype with many counts. J is TRBJ1-4 and V is TRBV27; no clear D gene. This CDR3 has 14 amino acids. V lost 2 bases and J lost 5, with 9 bases in between. Per the germline V gene, CDR1 is MNHEY and CDR2 is SMNVEV (reference sequence). CDR3 sequence (DNA): TGTGCCAGCAGTTTAGGGCCTTTCAATGAAAAACTGTTTTTT. Its translation is CASSLGPFNEKLFF.

This clonotype was recorded a few times. This chain joins TRBV7-9 and TRBJ2-7; D is unclear. The CDR3 has 11 amino acids. Germline V CDR1 and CDR2: SEHNR, FQNEAQ (reference sequence). The V and J ends lost 7 bases and 7 bases respectively, with 11 bases between them. The CDR3 bases are TGTGCCAGCAAACTGAATGGGGAGCAGTACTTC. Its protein is CASKLNGEQYF.

In this sample, this clonotype turned up a few times. Here the CDR3 reads CASTYSTGELFF. CDR3 in DNA: TGTGCCAGCACCTATAGTACCGGGGAGCTGTTTTTT. This rearrangement joins TRBV12-3 or TRBV12-4 to TRBJ2-2; D gene uncertain. The CDR3 is 12 residues long. V was trimmed by 7 bases and J by 5 bases, leaving 8 bases between them.

The chain combines TRBV7-2 with TRBJ1-1; 8 nucleotides agree with TRBD1. The V gene's germline CDR1 is SGHTA and CDR2 FQGNSA. V shed 5 bases and J 1 base; nucleotides not matched to a gene: 12. There are 17 residues in the CDR3. The CDR3 loop is CASSTRTGREPNTEAFF. CDR3 nucleotide sequence: TGTGCCAGCAGCACTAGGACAGGGAGGGAACCGAACACTGAAGCTTTCTTT.

This clonotype has a handful of counts. The gene calls are TRBV7-6 and TRBJ2-3; unclear D gene. The germline V and J ends were trimmed by 1 base and 0 bases, with 11 bases remaining between them. The CDR3 loop spans 16 amino acids. Germline loops: CDR1 SGHVS, CDR2 FNYEAQ. CDR3 sequence (DNA): TGTGCCAGCAGCTTAGGAGCACCCTCTAGCACAGATACGCAGTATTTT. Its protein product is CASSLGAPSSTDTQYF.

This clonotype was seen many times. CDR3 in amino acids: CSVEDPDRGDVDTQYF. The CDR3 nucleotides are TGCAGCGTTGAAGACCCGGACAGGGGGGACGTAGATACGCAGTATTTT. This chain uses TRBV29-1 with TRBJ2-3, with TRBD1 matching over 10 bases. Trimming took 0 bases from V and 5 from J; bases not matched to a gene: 8. The CDR3 runs 16 residues. In germline, CDR1 is SQVTM, CDR2 ANQGSEA.

This clonotype has more than one count but fewer than ten. Possible read error: a much larger clone is one base away. The chain links TRBV15 to TRBJ1-5, with D possibly being TRBD1 (5 bases). This CDR3 region has 16 residues. The germline gives CDR1 LNHNV, CDR2 YYDKDF (reference sequence). DNA for the CDR3: TGTACCACCAGCAGAGAATTTGGACAAGCTACTCAGCCCCAGCATTTT. This codes for CTTSREFGQATQPQHF.

This clonotype was found a few times. This chain uses TRBV28 with TRBJ2-1; no clear D. With 6 bases removed from V and 0 bases from J, the gap between germline ends came to 18 bases. The germline V gene encodes CDR1 MDHEN and CDR2 SYDVKM. The CDR3 spans 17 residues. CDR3 amino acids: CASRLLVPTISYNEQFF. The CDR3 DNA is TGTGCCAGCAGGCTTCTAGTCCCGACCATCTCCTACAATGAGCAGTTCTTC. Using reference TRBV28 and TRBJ2-1 for the parts outside the CDR3, the full variable domain is DVKVTQSSRYLVKRTGEKVFLECVQDMDHENMFWYRQDPGLGLRLIYFSYDVKMKEKGDIPEGYSVSREKKERFSLILESASTNQTSMYLCASRLLVPTISYNEQFFGPGTRLTVL.

V usage is TRBV12-3 or TRBV12-4 and J usage is TRBJ2-3, with a weak D call TRBD2 (6 bases). The CDR3 has 17 residues. V was cut by 6 bases and J by 4 bases, with 23 bases left in between. Here the CDR3 DNA reads TGTGCCAGCAGCGGACGTCCGGGAGCCAGGTTGGCAGATACGCAGTATTTT. Protein sequence: CASSGRPGARLADTQYF.

Many counts were recorded for this clonotype. This chain connects TRBV25-1 to TRBJ2-7, with D uncertain. Trimming stripped 5 bases from V and 2 bases from J, with 7 bases between. The germline CDR1 and CDR2 sequences are MGHDK and SYGVNS. The CDR3 is made up of 12 amino acids. This CDR3 reads CASSITAYEQYF. The DNA of the CDR3 is TGTGCCAGCAGTATTACGGCCTACGAGCAGTACTTC.